The sample holds a few counts of the clone carrying this T cell receptor (beta chain). The antigen is undetermined. This entry is derived from a study of T cells in localized non-small cell lung cancer. Study-level points and caveats: Adjacent lung tissue had a median 57 of the top 100 clones found in the tumor. Tumor showed lower T cell clonality than uninvolved adjacent lung, where it was highest. Because researchers sequenced only one region of the tumor, heterogeneity is still possible.

The CDR3 has 14 residues. Produced via immunoSEQ multiplex PCR; TCRdb's table is partial and in-frame only. The table has around 1,700 clones, around 26% seen once. V and J are TRBV22-1 and TRBJ2-7; the DNA was not compared with TRBD1, the D call given in the table. TRBV22-1 is deemed a pseudogene. This clonotype originated in a male donor aged 60 or older with stage II squamous cell lung carcinoma. The input for sequencing was lung tumor tissue, taken before any cancer treatment. In DNA form, the CDR3 reads TGTGCCAGCAGACTCGGACAGGGGGCCTACGAGCAGTACTTC. Its protein product is CASRLGQGAYEQYF.